This passage covers 16 T cell receptor beta chains from one sample sequenced in a study of shared clonotypes between healthy human individuals. The assay was immunoSEQ multiplex PCR, and TCRdb's table has in-frame clones only and misses some. The sample consists of over 850,000 clones, about 84% of them appearing once. Sequenced material: memory CD4+ T cells from PBMCs. Sample subset: CD45RA-negative fraction. The source is a man younger than 35 in good health. Some clones in this sample may be carry-over from other donors' samples.

The chain couples TRBV7-9 to TRBJ2-2, with TRBD1 matching 7 bases. CDR3 length: 15 residues. Germline V gene lookup returns CDR1 SEHNR and CDR2 FQNEAQ (reference sequence). V shed 5 bases, J shed 4 bases, and the junction held 7 bases outside the gene matches. CDR3 amino acids: CASSPRGQFTGELFF. The CDR3, as DNA: TGTGCCAGCAGCCCTAGGGGGCAGTTCACCGGGGAGCTGTTTTTT.

The chain uses TRBV7-7 and TRBJ2-7, with 10 bases lining up with TRBD1. Losses at the gene ends were 3 bases for V and 1 base for J; bases not matched to a gene: 3. The CDR3 is 15 amino acids. Germline V gene data show CDR1 as SSHAT and CDR2 as FNYEAQ (reference sequence). CDR3 amino acids: CASSLDRGESYEQYF. The CDR3 DNA is TGTGCCAGCAGCTTGGACAGGGGGGAATCCTACGAGCAGTACTTC.

This chain connects TRBV10-3 to TRBJ2-7, with D possibly matching TRBD1 (5 bases). The V and J ends lost 5 bases and 1 base respectively, with 9 bases between them. CDR1 is ENHRY and CDR2 is SYGVKD in the germline V gene. The CDR3 has 13 amino acids. For the CDR3, the DNA is TGTGCCATCAGTAGGGGCCTTTCCTACGAGCAGTACTTC. This translates into CAISRGLSYEQYF.

The genes are TRBV2 and TRBJ1-3; TRBD1 agrees at 7 bases. Germline assignment: CDR1 SNHLY and CDR2 FYNNEI. The CDR3 extends over 14 amino acids. The J segment lost 4 bases and the V segment lost 6 bases, leaving 6 bases of the junction unmatched. CDR3 DNA: TGTGCCAGCAGCGGCCAGGGGGTGGGAAACACCATATATTTT. Its protein is CASSGQGVGNTIYF. The complete variable domain, with remaining parts taken from reference TRBV2 and TRBJ1-3, reads EPEVTQTPSHQVTQMGQEVILRCVPISNHLYFYWYRQILGQKVEFLVSFYNNEISEKSEIFDDQFSVERPDGSNFTLKIRSTKLEDSAMYFCASSGQGVGNTIYFGEGSWLTVV.

This sequence joins TRBV5-1 and TRBJ2-7; D gene unclear. The CDR3 totals 13 residues. V shed 1 base and J shed 4 bases, with 9 bases lying between them. Germline CDR1 is SGHRS and CDR2 is YFSETQ. CDR3 nucleotides: TGCGCCAGCAGCTTGTACGCCGGATACGAGCAGTACTTC. Amino acid sequence: CASSLYAGYEQYF. The full variable domain, rest sourced from reference TRBV5-1 and TRBJ2-7, is KAGVTQTPRYLIKTRGQQVTLSCSPISGHRSVSWYQQTPGQGLQFLFEYFSETQRNKGNFPGRFSGRQFSNSRSEMNVSTLELGDSALYLCASSLYAGYEQYFGPGTRLTVT.

This clone was seen only a few times. This chain links TRBV9 with TRBJ2-3; D is possibly TRBD1 (6 bases). The CDR3 totals 15 residues. Trimming shortened V by 3 bases and J by 1 base, and 12 bases separated the two germline ends. Germline V CDR1 and CDR2: SGDLS, YYNGEE. In DNA form, the CDR3 reads TGTGCCAGCAGCGCCGGGTCAGGGGGCACAGATACGCAGTATTTT. Amino acid sequence: CASSAGSGGTDTQYF.

This clone was observed a handful of times. Other DNA sequences in the same sample also yield this CDR3. CDR3 in amino acids: CASSLNRGETQYF. In nucleotides, the CDR3 is TGTGCCAGCAGCCTAAATCGGGGGGAGACCCAGTACTTC. The chain recombines TRBV7-3 with TRBJ2-5; D might be TRBD2 (6 bases). Germline CDR1 and CDR2: SGHTA and FQGTGA. The CDR3 has 13 amino acids. V was cut by 5 bases and J by 5 bases, with 12 bases left in between.

The chain recombines TRBV2 with TRBJ2-3; weak D call: TRBD2 (5 bases). Trimming cost V 4 bases and J 2 bases, with 16 bases left between them. Germline assignment: CDR1 SNHLY and CDR2 FYNNEI. The CDR3 contains 16 residues. Here the CDR3 reads CASSAYAPGNTDTQYF. CDR3 in DNA: TGTGCCAGCAGTGCCTATGCGCCGGGGAACACAGATACGCAGTATTTT.

The chain is built from TRBV21-1 and TRBJ2-7; whether TRBD2, the table's D call, matches the DNA was not checked. TRBV21-1 is listed as a pseudogene. The CDR3 loop spans 17 amino acids. The CDR3 loop reads CASSKDEASGVSYEQYF. In DNA, the CDR3 is TGTGCCAGCAGCAAAGACGAGGCTAGCGGGGTTTCCTACGAGCAGTACTTC.

This chain uses TRBV6-4 with TRBJ1-5; no clear D. The CDR3 is made up of 15 amino acids. Germline lookup yields CDR1 MRHNA and CDR2 SNTAGT. V lost 8 bases to trimming and J lost 6 bases, with 20 bases between them. The chain's CDR3 is CASCRHPSRSQPQHF. CDR3 coding DNA: TGTGCCAGCTGCAGACACCCCAGTCGGAGTCAGCCCCAGCATTTT.

The chain joins TRBV28 to TRBJ2-1, with 9 bases lining up with TRBD2. The CDR3 length is 15 residues. CDR1 and CDR2 from the germline V gene are MDHEN and SYDVKM. V shed 6 bases and J 9 bases; nucleotides not matched to a gene: 12. CDR3 loop: CASRIAGGPGGEQFF. The DNA of the CDR3 is TGTGCCAGCAGAATCGCGGGAGGGCCAGGGGGTGAGCAGTTCTTC. Full variable domain (remainder filled in from reference TRBV28 and TRBJ2-1): DVKVTQSSRYLVKRTGEKVFLECVQDMDHENMFWYRQDPGLGLRLIYFSYDVKMKEKGDIPEGYSVSREKKERFSLILESASTNQTSMYLCASRIAGGPGGEQFFGPGTRLTVL.

This clone was detected ten times or more. The V call is TRBV7-9, the J call TRBJ1-4; D gene ambiguous. The ends were cut back, 1 base at V and 7 bases at J, with 7 bases in the middle. Germline V gives CDR1 SEHNR, CDR2 FQNEAQ (reference sequence). The CDR3 has 13 amino acids. CDR3 protein: CASSLGWGEKLFF. In DNA form, the CDR3 reads TGTGCCAGCAGCTTAGGGTGGGGTGAAAAACTGTTTTTT.

This clone has a handful of counts. The chain recombines TRBV13 with TRBJ2-5; no definite D call. V was shortened by 4 bases and J by 1 base, with 10 bases between the two germline ends. The CDR3 extends over 14 amino acids. The germline CDR1 and CDR2 sequences are PRHDT and FYEKMQ (reference sequence). CDR3 residues: CASSSSAIQETQYF. The CDR3 DNA reads TGTGCCAGCAGCTCCAGCGCTATCCAAGAGACCCAGTACTTC.

In this sample, this clone turned up many times. The chain employs TRBV6-5 and TRBJ1-2, with D possibly matching TRBD1 (5 bases). This CDR3 spans 15 amino acids. Germline lookup yields CDR1 MNHEY and CDR2 SVGAGI. The ends were cut back, 0 bases at V and 4 bases at J, with 12 bases in the middle. CDR3 coding DNA: TGTGCCAGCAGTTACTCGTCCAGGGATGGCTATGGCTACACCTTC. It yields the protein CASSYSSRDGYGYTF.

J is TRBJ2-2 and V is TRBV5-4; 8 nucleotides match TRBD2. CDR3 size: 17 residues. Germline loops: CDR1 SGHNT, CDR2 YYREEE (reference sequence). J lost 3 bases, V lost 4 bases, and 11 bases had no gene match. CDR3 nucleotides: TGTGCCAGCAGCGCGGGAGCGGGGGCTCGGGACACCGGGGAGCTGTTTTTT. It yields the protein CASSAGAGARDTGELFF.

Remarks on this clone: Other DNA sequences in this specimen translate into the identical CDR3. The CDR3 coding sequence is TGTGCCAGCAGCTTGGCCGGTTCGGGCAATCAGCCCCAGCATTTT. Its translation: CASSLAGSGNQPQHF. The chain has TRBV5-4 and TRBJ1-5; unclear D gene. Trimming took off 0 bases at V and 2 bases at J, with 9 bases between the two ends. This CDR3 region has 15 residues. CDR1 and CDR2 (germline): SGHNT, YYREEE (reference sequence).